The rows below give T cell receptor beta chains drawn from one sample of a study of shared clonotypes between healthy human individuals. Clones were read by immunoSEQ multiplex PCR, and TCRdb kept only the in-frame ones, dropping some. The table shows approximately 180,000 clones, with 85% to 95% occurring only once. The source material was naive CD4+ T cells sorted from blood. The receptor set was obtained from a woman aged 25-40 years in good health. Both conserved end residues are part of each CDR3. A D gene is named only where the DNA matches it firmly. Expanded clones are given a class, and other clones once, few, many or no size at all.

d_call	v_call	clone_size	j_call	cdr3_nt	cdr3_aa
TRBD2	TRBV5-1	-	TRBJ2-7	TGCGCCAGCAGCTTCGCCGGGACTAGCTCCTACGAGCAGTACTTC	CASSFAGTSSYEQYF
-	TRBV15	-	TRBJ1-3	TGTGCCACCAGCAGAGATTTGGGGAACACCATATATTTT	CATSRDLGNTIYF
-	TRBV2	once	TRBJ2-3	TGTGCCAGCAAGCGCGCGGGACTTGCCGATACGCAGTATTTT	CASKRAGLADTQYF
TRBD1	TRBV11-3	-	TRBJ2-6	TGTGCCAGCAGCTCGACGACAGGGGGGACCTCTTTCGCCAACGTCCTGACTTTC	CASSSTTGGTSFANVLTF
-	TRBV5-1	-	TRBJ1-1	TGCGCCAGCAGCTTGCCCGGAAACACTGAAGCTTTCTTT	CASSLPGNTEAFF
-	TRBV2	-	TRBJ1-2	TGTGCCAGCAGAACAGTAAACTATGGCTACACCTTC	CASRTVNYGYTF
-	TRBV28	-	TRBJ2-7	TGTGCCAGCAGTCTCCCCTCGTCGGTATTGGATTTCTACGAGCAGTACTTC	CASSLPSSVLDFYEQYF
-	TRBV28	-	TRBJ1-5	TGTGCCAGCAGTTCGAATAGCAATCAGCCCCAGCATTTT	CASSSNSNQPQHF
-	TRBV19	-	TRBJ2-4	TGTGCCAGTAGTTCGGAAATCCGGAACATTCAGTACTTC	CASSSEIRNIQYF
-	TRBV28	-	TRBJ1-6	TGTGCCAGCCCGGGACGGAAAAGCTCCTATAATTCACCCCTCCACTTT	CASPGRKSSYNSPLHF
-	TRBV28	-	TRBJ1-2	TGTGCCAGCACCCTCGCGGGCTGGGATGGCTACACCTTC	CASTLAGWDGYTF
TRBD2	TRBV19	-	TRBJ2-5	TGTGCCAGTAGTCGGGGGGAGACGGTAGAGACCCAGTACTTC	CASSRGETVETQYF
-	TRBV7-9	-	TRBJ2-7	TGTGCCAGCAGCCGCGACCGGGTGGGCTTGAACGAGCAGTACTTC	CASSRDRVGLNEQYF
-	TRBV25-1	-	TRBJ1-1	TGTGCCAGCAGTGCCGGACAGTACACTGAAGCTTTCTTT	CASSAGQYTEAFF